The present entry profiles one TCR beta chain with its context. Antigen unknown. A much larger clone sits a single nucleotide away, making a read error possible. TCRdb processed the reads anew with MiXCR; each CDR3 protein has one entry. The sample yields under 600,000 distinct CDR3 sequences, approximately 15% seen once. These data are taken from a study of T cell repertoires in cytomegalovirus infection. Overall study context: CMV infection and matching HLA type were both indicated by public TCR beta signatures. Regarding the study as a whole: In two of eight donors, the top clonotype was HLA-C-restricted CMV-specific.

This TCR derives from a human donor in good health (CMV status not recorded). Some clones in this sample may be carry-over from other donors' samples. The sequenced sample was CD8+ T cells from PBMCs.

CDR3 protein: CANKLAGALGETQYF. The CDR3 DNA sequence: TGTGCCAACAAGCTAGCGGGGGCCCTCGGGGAGACCCAGTACTTC. The chain uses TRBV27 and TRBJ2-5; TRBD2 agrees at 10 bases. Germline-derived CDR1 and CDR2 are MNHEY and SMNVEV (reference sequence). CDR3 size: 15 residues. Unmatched junction bases numbered 13, after V lost 10 bases and J lost 5 bases.